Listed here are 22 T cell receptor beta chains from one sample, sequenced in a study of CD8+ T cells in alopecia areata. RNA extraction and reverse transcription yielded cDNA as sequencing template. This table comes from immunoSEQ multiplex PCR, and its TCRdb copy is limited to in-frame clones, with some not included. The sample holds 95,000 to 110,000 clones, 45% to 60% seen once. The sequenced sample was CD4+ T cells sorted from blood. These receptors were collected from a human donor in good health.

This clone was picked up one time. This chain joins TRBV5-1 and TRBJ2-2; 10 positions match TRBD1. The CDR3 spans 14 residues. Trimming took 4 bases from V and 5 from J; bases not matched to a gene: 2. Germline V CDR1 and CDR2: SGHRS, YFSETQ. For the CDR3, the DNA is TGCGCCAGCAGCGTGGGACAGGGGACCGGGGAGCTGTTTTTT. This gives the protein CASSVGQGTGELFF. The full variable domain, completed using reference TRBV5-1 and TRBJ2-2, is KAGVTQTPRYLIKTRGQQVTLSCSPISGHRSVSWYQQTPGQGLQFLFEYFSETQRNKGNFPGRFSGRQFSNSRSEMNVSTLELGDSALYLCASSVGQGTGELFFGEGSRLTVL.

In nucleotides, the CDR3 is TGTGCCAGCAGTGGCGCCAGGGGGGTGATGACCTACGAGCAGTACTTC. Encoded protein: CASSGARGVMTYEQYF. The rearrangement links TRBV28 to TRBJ2-7, with D maybe TRBD1 (7 bases). Germline V CDR1 and CDR2: MDHEN, SYDVKM. V was pared by 5 bases and J by 2 bases, with 19 bases between. The CDR3 runs to 16 residues.

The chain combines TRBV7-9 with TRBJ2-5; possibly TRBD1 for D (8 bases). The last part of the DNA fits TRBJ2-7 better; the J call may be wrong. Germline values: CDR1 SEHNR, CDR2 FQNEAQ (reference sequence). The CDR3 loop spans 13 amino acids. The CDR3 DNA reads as TGTGCCAGCAGCCCGGACAGGGAGGGCGAGCAGTACTTC. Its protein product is CASSPDREGEQYF.

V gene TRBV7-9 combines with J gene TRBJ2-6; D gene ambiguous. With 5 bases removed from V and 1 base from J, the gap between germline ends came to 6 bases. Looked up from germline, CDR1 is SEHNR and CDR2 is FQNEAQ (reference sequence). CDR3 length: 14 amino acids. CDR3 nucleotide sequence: TGTGCCAGCAGCCCGCATTCTGGGGCCAACGTCCTGACTTTC. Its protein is CASSPHSGANVLTF.

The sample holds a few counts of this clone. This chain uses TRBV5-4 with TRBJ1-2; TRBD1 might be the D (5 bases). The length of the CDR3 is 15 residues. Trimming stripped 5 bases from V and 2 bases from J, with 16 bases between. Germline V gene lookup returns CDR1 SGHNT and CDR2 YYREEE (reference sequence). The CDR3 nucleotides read TGTGCCAGCAGTTCTGGACGACAGCCCAACTATGGCTACACCTTC. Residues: CASSSGRQPNYGYTF.

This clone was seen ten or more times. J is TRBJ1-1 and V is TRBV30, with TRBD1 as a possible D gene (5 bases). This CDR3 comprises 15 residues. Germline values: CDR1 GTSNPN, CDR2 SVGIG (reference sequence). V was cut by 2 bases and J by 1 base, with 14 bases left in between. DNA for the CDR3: TGTGCCTGGAGTAACCTAGGGGCGTCGAACACTGAAGCTTTCTTT. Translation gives CAWSNLGASNTEAFF.

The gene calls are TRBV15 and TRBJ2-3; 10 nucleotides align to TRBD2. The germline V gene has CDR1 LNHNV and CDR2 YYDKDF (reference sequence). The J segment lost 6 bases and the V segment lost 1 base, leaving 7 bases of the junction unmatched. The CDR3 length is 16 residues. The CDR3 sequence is CATSRGSGGTDDTQYF. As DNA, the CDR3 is TGTGCCACCAGCAGAGGTAGCGGGGGGACAGATGATACGCAGTATTTT.

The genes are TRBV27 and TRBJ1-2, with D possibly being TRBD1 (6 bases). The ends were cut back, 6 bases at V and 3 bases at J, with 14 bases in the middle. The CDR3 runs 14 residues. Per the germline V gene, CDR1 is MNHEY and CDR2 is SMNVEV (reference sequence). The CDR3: CASRRNRDDYGYTF. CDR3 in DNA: TGTGCCAGCAGAAGAAACAGGGACGACTATGGCTACACCTTC.

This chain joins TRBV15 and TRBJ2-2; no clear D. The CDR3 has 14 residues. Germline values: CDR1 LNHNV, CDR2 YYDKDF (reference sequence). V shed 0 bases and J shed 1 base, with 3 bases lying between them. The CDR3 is CATSRDKNTGELFF. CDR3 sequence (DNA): TGTGCCACCAGCAGAGATAAGAACACCGGGGAGCTGTTTTTT.

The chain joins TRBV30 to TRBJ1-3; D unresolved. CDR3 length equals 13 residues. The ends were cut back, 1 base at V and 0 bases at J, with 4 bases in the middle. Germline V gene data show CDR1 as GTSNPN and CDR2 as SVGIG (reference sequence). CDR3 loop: CAWSGASGNTIYF. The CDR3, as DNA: TGTGCCTGGAGTGGAGCCTCTGGAAACACCATATATTTT.

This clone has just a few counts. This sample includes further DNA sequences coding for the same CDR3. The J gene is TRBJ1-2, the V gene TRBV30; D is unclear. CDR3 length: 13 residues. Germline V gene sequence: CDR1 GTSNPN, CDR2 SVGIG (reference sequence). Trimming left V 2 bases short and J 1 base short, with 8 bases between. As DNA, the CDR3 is TGTGCCTGGAGTCTGGGAATTAACTATGGCTACACCTTC. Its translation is CAWSLGINYGYTF.

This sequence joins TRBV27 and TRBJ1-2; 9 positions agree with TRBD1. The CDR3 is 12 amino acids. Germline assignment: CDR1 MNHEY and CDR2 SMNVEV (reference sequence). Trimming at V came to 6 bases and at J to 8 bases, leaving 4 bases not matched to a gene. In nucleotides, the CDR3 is TGTGCCAGCAGACCCGGACAGGGGGGCTACACCTTC. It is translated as CASRPGQGGYTF.

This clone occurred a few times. In DNA, the CDR3 is TGTGCCAGCAGCCAAGATTGGGGGCACTCTGGGGCCAACGTCCTGACTTTC. The encoded protein is CASSQDWGHSGANVLTF. The chain couples TRBV14 to TRBJ2-6, with D tentatively TRBD1 (6 bases). The CDR3 covers 17 residues. CDR1 is SGHDN, CDR2 FVKESK, per germline. V was cut by 0 bases and J by 0 bases, with 9 bases left in between.

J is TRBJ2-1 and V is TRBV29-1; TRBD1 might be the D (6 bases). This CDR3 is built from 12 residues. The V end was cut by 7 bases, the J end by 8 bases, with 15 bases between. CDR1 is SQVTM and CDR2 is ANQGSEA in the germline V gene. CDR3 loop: CSARQPGDEQFF. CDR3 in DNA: TGCAGCGCCCGACAGCCAGGGGATGAGCAGTTCTTC.

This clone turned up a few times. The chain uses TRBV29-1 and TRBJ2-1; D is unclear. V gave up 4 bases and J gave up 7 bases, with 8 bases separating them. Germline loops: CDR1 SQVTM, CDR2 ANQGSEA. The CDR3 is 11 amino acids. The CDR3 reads CSVAPGNEQFF. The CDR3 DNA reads TGCAGCGTTGCTCCAGGTAATGAGCAGTTCTTC.

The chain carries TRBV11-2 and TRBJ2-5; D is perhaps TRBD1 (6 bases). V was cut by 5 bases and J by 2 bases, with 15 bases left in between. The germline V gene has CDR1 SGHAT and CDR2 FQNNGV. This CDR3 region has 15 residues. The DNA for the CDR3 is TGTGCCAGCAGCATGAGATTGGACAGACAAGAGACCCAGTACTTC. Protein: CASSMRLDRQETQYF.

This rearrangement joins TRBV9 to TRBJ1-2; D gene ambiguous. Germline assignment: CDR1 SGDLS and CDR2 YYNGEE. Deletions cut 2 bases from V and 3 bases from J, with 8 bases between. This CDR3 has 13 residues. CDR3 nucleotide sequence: TGTGCCAGCAGCGTCACAGAGGACTATGGCTACACCTTC. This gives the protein CASSVTEDYGYTF.

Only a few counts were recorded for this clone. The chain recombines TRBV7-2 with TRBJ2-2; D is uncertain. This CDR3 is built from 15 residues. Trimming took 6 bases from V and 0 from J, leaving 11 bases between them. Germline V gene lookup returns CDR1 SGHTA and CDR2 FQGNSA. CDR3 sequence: CASSEQDANTGELFF. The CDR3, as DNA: TGTGCCAGCAGTGAGCAGGACGCGAACACCGGGGAGCTGTTTTTT.

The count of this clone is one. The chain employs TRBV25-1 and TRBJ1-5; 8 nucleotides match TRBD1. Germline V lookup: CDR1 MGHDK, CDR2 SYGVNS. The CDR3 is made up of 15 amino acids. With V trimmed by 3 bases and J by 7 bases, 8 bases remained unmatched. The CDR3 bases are TGTGCCAGCAGTGATGGGACGGGGACAGGCCAGCCCCAGCATTTT. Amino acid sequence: CASSDGTGTGQPQHF.

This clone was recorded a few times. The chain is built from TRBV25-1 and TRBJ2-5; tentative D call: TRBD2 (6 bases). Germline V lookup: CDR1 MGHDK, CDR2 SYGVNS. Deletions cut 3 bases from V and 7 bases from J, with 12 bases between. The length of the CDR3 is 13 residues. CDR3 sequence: CASSDTRRGTQYF. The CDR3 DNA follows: TGTGCCAGCAGTGATACCAGGCGGGGGACCCAGTACTTC.

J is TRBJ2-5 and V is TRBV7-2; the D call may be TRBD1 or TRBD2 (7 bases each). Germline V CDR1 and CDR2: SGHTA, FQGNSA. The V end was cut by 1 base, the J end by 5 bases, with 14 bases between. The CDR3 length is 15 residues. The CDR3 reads CASSLVSQGGETQYF. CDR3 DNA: TGTGCCAGCAGCTTAGTATCCCAGGGGGGGGAGACCCAGTACTTC.

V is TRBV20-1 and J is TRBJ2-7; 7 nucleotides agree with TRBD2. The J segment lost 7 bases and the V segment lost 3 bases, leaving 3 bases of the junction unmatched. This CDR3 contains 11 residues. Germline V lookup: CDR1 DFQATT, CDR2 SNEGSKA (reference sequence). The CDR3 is CSASWEGEQYF. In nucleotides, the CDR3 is TGCAGTGCTAGCTGGGAGGGGGAGCAGTACTTC.